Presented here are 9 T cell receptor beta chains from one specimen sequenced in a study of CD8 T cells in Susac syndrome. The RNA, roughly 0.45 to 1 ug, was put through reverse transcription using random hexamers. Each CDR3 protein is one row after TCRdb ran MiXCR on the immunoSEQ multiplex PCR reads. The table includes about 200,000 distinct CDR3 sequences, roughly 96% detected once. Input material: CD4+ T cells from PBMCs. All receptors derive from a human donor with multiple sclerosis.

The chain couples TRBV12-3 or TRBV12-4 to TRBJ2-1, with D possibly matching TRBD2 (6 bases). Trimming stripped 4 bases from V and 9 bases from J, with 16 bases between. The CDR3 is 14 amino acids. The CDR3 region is CASSSRPRGSEQFF. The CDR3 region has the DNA TGTGCCAGCAGTTCGAGGCCCCGGGGGAGTGAGCAGTTCTTC.

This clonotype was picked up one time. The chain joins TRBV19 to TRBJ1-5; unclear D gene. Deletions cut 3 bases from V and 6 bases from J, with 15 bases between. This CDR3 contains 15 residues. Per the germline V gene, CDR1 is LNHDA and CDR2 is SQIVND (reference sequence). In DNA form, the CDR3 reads TGTGCCAGTAGTATCGCGGGATCGGAGGGTCAGCCCCAGCATTTT. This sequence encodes CASSIAGSEGQPQHF.

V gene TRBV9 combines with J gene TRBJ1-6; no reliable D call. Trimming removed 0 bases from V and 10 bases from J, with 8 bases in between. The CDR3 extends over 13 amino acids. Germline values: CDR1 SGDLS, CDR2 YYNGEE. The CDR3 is CASSVEQRSPLHF. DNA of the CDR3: TGTGCCAGCAGCGTAGAACAGAGGTCACCCCTCCACTTT.

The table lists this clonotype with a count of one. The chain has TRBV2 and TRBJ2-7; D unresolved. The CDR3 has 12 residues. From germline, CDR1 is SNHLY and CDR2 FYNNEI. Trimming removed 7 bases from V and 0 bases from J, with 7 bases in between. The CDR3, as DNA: TGTGCCAGCACCGAAAGCTCCTACGAGCAGTACTTC. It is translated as CASTESSYEQYF.

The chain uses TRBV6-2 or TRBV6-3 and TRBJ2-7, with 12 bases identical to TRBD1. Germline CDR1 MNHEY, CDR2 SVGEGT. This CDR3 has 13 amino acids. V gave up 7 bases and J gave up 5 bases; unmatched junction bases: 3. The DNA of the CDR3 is TGTGCCAGCACCGGGACAGGGGGCGACGAGCAGTACTTC. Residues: CASTGTGGDEQYF.

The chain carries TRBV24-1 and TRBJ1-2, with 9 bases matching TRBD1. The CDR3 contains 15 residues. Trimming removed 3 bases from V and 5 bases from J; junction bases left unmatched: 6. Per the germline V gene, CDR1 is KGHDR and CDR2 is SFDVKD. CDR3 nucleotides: TGTGCCACCAGTGATCCTACAGGGGGCGCTTATGGCTACACCTTC. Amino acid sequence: CATSDPTGGAYGYTF.

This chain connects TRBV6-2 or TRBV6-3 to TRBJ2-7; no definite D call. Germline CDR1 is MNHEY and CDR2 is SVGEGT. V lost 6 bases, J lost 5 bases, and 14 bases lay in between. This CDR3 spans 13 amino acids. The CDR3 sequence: CASRRTDGNEQYF. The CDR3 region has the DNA TGTGCCAGCAGGCGCACGGACGGTAACGAGCAGTACTTC.

Here the CDR3 DNA reads TGTGCCAGCAGCTTAGACGCCGGCCGCCAGCCCCAGCATTTT. This gives the protein CASSLDAGRQPQHF. This chain connects TRBV7-9 to TRBJ1-5; D not certain. V dropped 1 base and J dropped 7 bases, with 11 bases sitting between them. CDR3 size: 14 residues. Germline lookup yields CDR1 SEHNR and CDR2 FQNEAQ (reference sequence).

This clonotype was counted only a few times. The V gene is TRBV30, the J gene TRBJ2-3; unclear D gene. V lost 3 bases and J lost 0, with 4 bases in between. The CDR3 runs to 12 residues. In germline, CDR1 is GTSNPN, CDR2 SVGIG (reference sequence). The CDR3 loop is CAWRPSTDTQYF. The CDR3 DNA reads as TGTGCCTGGAGGCCGAGCACAGATACGCAGTATTTT.